This TCR beta chain was observed in a study of blood T cell repertoires in COVID-19. Measured with immunoSEQ multiplex PCR; TCRdb has only the in-frame clones, and not every one. The repertoire holds approximately 94,000 clones, with more than 85% as singletons. Per germline, CDR1 SGHAT and CDR2 FQNNGV. The CDR3 length is 13 residues. Trimming cost V 0 bases and J 4 bases, with 7 bases left between them. The V call is TRBV11-2, the J call TRBJ2-7, with D possibly being TRBD2 (5 bases). The sample consisted of peripheral blood. The source is a man aged 25-45 years in a cohort sampled during active COVID-19. CDR3 bases: TGTGCCAGCAGCTTAGAATCGGGATACGAGCAGTACTTC. Its translation: CASSLESGYEQYF.